One sample yielded the 4 T cell receptor beta chains listed below, sequenced in a study of cytomegalovirus exposure and HLA in healthy donors. Both 60 Vbeta primers and 13 Jbeta primers went into the PCR. The assay was immunoSEQ multiplex PCR, and TCRdb's table has in-frame clones only and misses some. The table lists about 150,000 clones, over 75% of them singletons. Sequencing was performed on PBMCs. The receptor set was obtained from a man aged 30-40 years in good health and CMV-seropositive.

The rearrangement joins TRBV6-5 to TRBJ2-5, with a tentative D call TRBD1 (5 bases). CDR3 length: 13 amino acids. V lost 6 bases and J 4 bases, leaving 12 bases between the germline ends. Germline loops: CDR1 MNHEY, CDR2 SVGAGI. The CDR3 sequence: CASSRRVRETQYF. Written as DNA, the CDR3 is TGTGCCAGCAGCCGCAGGGTACGAGAGACCCAGTACTTC.

The chain links TRBV11-2 to TRBJ1-1; the D gene is possibly TRBD1 (5 bases). The V and J ends lost 1 base and 1 base respectively, with 10 bases between them. The CDR3 spans 15 residues. In germline, CDR1 is SGHAT, CDR2 FQNNGV. This CDR3 reads CASSLGGRANTEAFF. CDR3 DNA: TGTGCCAGCAGCTTAGGCGGCAGGGCGAACACTGAAGCTTTCTTT.

In this sample, this clone turned up once. The rearrangement joins TRBV29-1 to TRBJ1-1; TRBD1 matches 8 bases. Trimming removed 7 bases from V and 3 bases from J; junction bases left unmatched: 10. The CDR3 has 14 residues. CDR1 SQVTM and CDR2 ANQGSEA come from the germline V gene. The CDR3 region is CSADGDRGYTEAFF. The CDR3 DNA reads TGCAGCGCAGACGGAGACAGGGGCTACACTGAAGCTTTCTTT.

This chain connects TRBV18 to TRBJ2-5; D ambiguous. Trimming removed 3 bases from V and 0 bases from J, with 8 bases in between. CDR1 and CDR2 (germline): KGHSH, LQKENI. CDR3 length: 14 residues. CDR3 protein: CASSPLADQETQYF. In DNA form, the CDR3 reads TGTGCCAGCTCACCCCTGGCAGACCAAGAGACCCAGTACTTC.